Listed here are 13 T cell receptor beta chains from one sample, sequenced in a study of cytomegalovirus exposure and HLA in healthy donors. Primers for the PCR totalled 60 Vbeta and 13 Jbeta. Using immunoSEQ multiplex PCR, the repertoire was profiled, and TCRdb retains in-frame clones only, with some absent. The table lists about 150,000 clones, around 79% of them singletons. Sequenced sample: PBMCs. Receptor source: a human donor in good health.

V and J are TRBV25-1 and TRBJ2-5, with 7 bases aligning to TRBD1. Germline trimming cut 5 bases from V and 2 bases from J; bases unmatched to any gene: 5. Germline lookup yields CDR1 MGHDK and CDR2 SYGVNS. The length of the CDR3 is 14 residues. CDR3 residues: CASSLPGQQETQYF. In nucleotides, the CDR3 is TGTGCCAGCAGTCTGCCGGGACAGCAAGAGACCCAGTACTTC.

The chain joins TRBV12-5 to TRBJ1-2; a possible D gene is TRBD1 (5 bases). The CDR3 runs to 13 residues. V gave up 1 base and J gave up 5 bases, with 8 bases separating them. The germline V gene encodes CDR1 LGHNT and CDR2 FRNRAP. CDR3 amino acids: CASGLDQGYGYTF. The CDR3 DNA is TGTGCTAGTGGTTTGGATCAGGGTTATGGCTACACCTTC. Drawing the rest from reference TRBV12-5 and TRBJ1-2, the complete variable domain is DARVTQTPRHKVTEMGQEVTMRCQPILGHNTVFWYRQTMMQGLELLAYFRNRAPLDDSGMPKDRFSAEMPDATLATLKIQPSEPRDSAVYFCASGLDQGYGYTFGSGTRLTVV.

The genes are TRBV28 and TRBJ2-1; D may be TRBD2 (6 bases). Germline-derived CDR1 and CDR2 are MDHEN and SYDVKM. The CDR3 loop spans 16 amino acids. Trimming took off 5 bases at V and 7 bases at J, with 21 bases between the two ends. DNA of the CDR3: TGTGCCAGCAGTGGGGCCTTGGAGGGGAAATGGAATGAGCAGTTCTTC. This sequence encodes CASSGALEGKWNEQFF.

The chain links TRBV6-5 to TRBJ2-1, with D possibly being TRBD2 (5 bases). Per the germline V gene, CDR1 is MNHEY and CDR2 is SVGAGI. The CDR3 has 15 amino acids. V lost 6 bases, J lost 1 base, and 13 bases lay in between. Here the CDR3 DNA reads TGTGCCAGCAGCCTAGGACCGGGATCCTACAATGAGCAGTTCTTC. Protein product: CASSLGPGSYNEQFF.

The chain joins TRBV15 to TRBJ2-3; TRBD1 agrees at 7 bases. CDR1 is LNHNV and CDR2 is YYDKDF in the germline V gene (reference sequence). J lost 8 bases, V lost 0 bases, and 11 bases had no gene match. The CDR3 spans 16 residues. The CDR3 DNA sequence: TGTGCCACCAGCAGAGACCCCGGGACAGTGCAGGGTACGCAGTATTTT. This codes for CATSRDPGTVQGTQYF.

This clone was counted once. The chain links TRBV7-3 to TRBJ2-1; TRBD2 matches at 8 bases. There are 15 residues in the CDR3. V lost 5 bases, J lost 5 bases, and 8 bases stayed unmatched. CDR1 is SGHTA and CDR2 is FQGTGA in the germline V gene. CDR3 sequence (DNA): TGTGCCAGCAGCCCATACGGGGGGGGAGACAATGAGCAGTTCTTC. The encoded protein is CASSPYGGGDNEQFF. The whole variable domain, filled in from reference TRBV7-3 and TRBJ2-1, reads GAGVSQTPSNKVTEKGKYVELRCDPISGHTALYWYRQSLGQGPEFLIYFQGTGAADDSGLPNDRFFAVRPEGSVSTLKIQRTERGDSAVYLCASSPYGGGDNEQFFGPGTRLTVL.

The chain combines TRBV13 with TRBJ2-5; the match to TRBD1 covers 10 bases. The CDR3 sequence is 18 residues long. Looked up from germline, CDR1 is PRHDT and CDR2 is FYEKMQ (reference sequence). The V gene end was trimmed by 5 bases and the J gene end by 5 bases; junction bases not matched to a gene: 17. CDR3 sequence (DNA): TGTGCCAGCAGCCCTCAGGGACAGGGGTCAAAGGTGGGGGAGACCCAGTACTTC. Amino acid sequence: CASSPQGQGSKVGETQYF.

The chain carries TRBV11-2 and TRBJ2-1; 8 bases are a match to TRBD2. V dropped 6 bases and J dropped 4; count of bases not matched to a gene: 11. The CDR3 extends over 16 amino acids. Per germline, CDR1 SGHAT and CDR2 FQNNGV. CDR3 in amino acids: CASRAGGTGWYNEQFF. CDR3 DNA sequence: TGTGCCAGCAGGGCGGGAGGAACAGGTTGGTACAATGAGCAGTTCTTC.

This clone was counted only a few times. J is TRBJ2-5 and V is TRBV5-4; the D gene is possibly TRBD1 (5 bases). With 3 bases removed from V and 1 base from J, the gap between germline ends came to 16 bases. The CDR3 runs to 16 residues. Germline-derived CDR1 and CDR2 are SGHNT and YYREEE (reference sequence). CDR3: CASSSQGARFQETQYF. The CDR3 region has the DNA TGTGCCAGCAGCTCACAAGGGGCCCGATTCCAAGAGACCCAGTACTTC.

This chain joins TRBV4-1 and TRBJ2-7; no definite D call. Germline assignment: CDR1 MGHRA and CDR2 YSYEKL. Trimming shortened V by 0 bases and J by 3 bases, and 15 bases separated the two germline ends. This CDR3 is 16 amino acids long. The CDR3 bases are TGCGCCAGCAGCCAAGATCAGGCCCCTCAAAACTACGAGCAGTACTTC. This gives the protein CASSQDQAPQNYEQYF.

The V gene is TRBV5-6, the J gene TRBJ1-2; TRBD1 might be the D (5 bases). The CDR3 extends over 15 amino acids. Germline assignment: CDR1 SGHDT and CDR2 YYEEEE. Trimming removed 3 bases from V and 0 bases from J, with 12 bases in between. DNA of the CDR3: TGTGCCAGCAGCTATAAACGACAGTCTAACTATGGCTACACCTTC. Translation: CASSYKRQSNYGYTF.

The CDR3 region is CARFGGQFF. The CDR3 coding sequence is TGTGCCAGGTTCGGGGGGCAGTTCTTC. The genes are TRBV19 and TRBJ2-1; D perhaps matches TRBD2 (6 bases). The germline V gene has CDR1 LNHDA and CDR2 SQIVND (reference sequence). The germline V and J ends were trimmed by 9 bases and 12 bases, with 9 bases remaining between them. There are 9 residues in the CDR3. The whole variable domain, filled in from reference TRBV19 and TRBJ2-1, reads DGGITQSPKYLFRKEGQNVTLSCEQNLNHDAMYWYRQDPGQGLRLIYYSQIVNDFQKGDIAEGYSVSREKKESFPLTVTSAQKNPTAFYLCARFGGQFFGPGTRLTVL.

The CDR3 here is CATSRDSQGVHEQYF. CDR3 coding DNA: TGTGCCACCAGCAGAGATTCCCAGGGGGTCCACGAGCAGTACTTC. The chain is built from TRBV15 and TRBJ2-7, with 7 positions matching TRBD1. V was clipped by 0 bases and J by 5 bases; unmatched bases: 7. This CDR3 comprises 15 residues. Germline loops: CDR1 LNHNV, CDR2 YYDKDF (reference sequence).